This is a list of T cell receptor beta chains from one sample in a study of regulatory T cells in long-lasting Graves disease. TCRdb reprocessed the multiplex PCR reads with MiXCR, giving one entry per CDR3 protein. The sample has approximately 560,000 distinct CDR3 sequences, around 15% seen once; the top ten hold around 12%. These data were likewise used in another study, on T cells in Graves' hyperthyroidism and ophthalmopathy.

Source: peripheral blood mononuclear cells (PBMCs), taken at new diagnosis, from a patient treated with antithyroid drugs. These TCRs come from a man younger than 30 with Graves disease. Each CDR3 is given with its conserved first and last residue.

J,length,V,CDR3
TRBJ1-5,15,TRBV11-2,CASSLGRGSNQPQHF
TRBJ2-7,14,TRBV5-1,CASSLGTARSEQYF
TRBJ2-4,15,TRBV5-1,CASSLTSGSKNIQYF
TRBJ2-7,16,TRBV28,CASSFFPSGSSYEQYF
TRBJ1-2,17,TRBV5-1,CASSLNPLTQGRDGYTF
TRBJ2-5,15,TRBV12-5,CASGLTGGGLETQYF
TRBJ2-3,16,TRBV6-2/TRBV6-3,CASSYRGPKSTDTQYF
TRBJ1-2,13,TRBV6-2/TRBV6-3,CASSWGQGNGYTF
TRBJ1-4,14,TRBV20-1,CSAGRDTTNEKLFF
TRBJ2-7,14,TRBV6-1,CASSPSKEGYEQYF
TRBJ2-7,15,TRBV3-1,CASSHERQGKYEQYF
TRBJ2-3,16,TRBV11-2,CASSLWTSGRLVTQYF
TRBJ1-1,15,TRBV29-1,CSGASGWAMNTEAFF
TRBJ1-5,14,TRBV5-5,CASSSQGNNRPQHF
TRBJ1-5,17,TRBV7-2,CASSHPRQGGSNQPQHF
TRBJ2-7,14,TRBV6-1,CASMTPPSSYEQYF
TRBJ1-2,17,TRBV27,CASRFEGEGSAYYGYTF
TRBJ1-5,16,TRBV6-1,CASSKIRGPSNQPQHF
TRBJ2-4,12,TRBV19,CASSARGNIQYF
TRBJ1-1,14,TRBV10-3,CAISPAGEATEAFF
TRBJ1-1,17,TRBV4-1,CASSQDLFGPGNTEAFF
TRBJ2-3,15,TRBV24-1,CATSERGLAGASQYF
TRBJ2-7,15,TRBV28,CASTYAGAGVYEQYF
TRBJ2-7,16,TRBV5-1,CASSPSAGVLQYEQYF
TRBJ2-7,15,TRBV7-9,CASSSLGGGGNEQYF
TRBJ1-1,15,TRBV6-5,CASSYFASLNTEAFF
NA,15,TRBV27,CASSLYPLPAETQYF
TRBJ2-5,14,TRBV20-1,CSARDGQGEETQYF